Listed below are T cell receptor beta chains from one sample, sequenced in a study of blood T cell repertoires in COVID-19. Clones were read by immunoSEQ multiplex PCR, and TCRdb kept only the in-frame ones, dropping some. Counted here are roughly 160,000 clones, roughly 85% occurring once; the ten biggest clones make up under 20%. Input material: PBMCs or T cells enriched from blood (not recorded which). The receptor set was obtained from a woman in her 70s in a cohort exposed to, infected with or recovered from COVID-19 (not recorded which). The CDR3 runs from the conserved cysteine through the conserved F or W. A D gene is named only where the DNA matches it firmly. A row's size may be missing; if present it is once, few, many or a size class.

.,TRBV28,.,TRBJ1-5,CASGGRMDNQPQHF,TGTGCCAGTGGGGGGAGGATGGACAATCAGCCCCAGCATTTT
.,TRBV14,TRBD2,TRBJ2-1,CASSPLASSYNEQFF,TGTGCCAGCAGCCCACTAGCGAGCTCCTACAATGAGCAGTTCTTC
.,TRBV2,TRBD1,TRBJ1-5,CASSPGQGMPQHF,TGTGCCAGCAGCCCGGGACAGGGGATGCCCCAGCATTTT
.,TRBV19,.,TRBJ1-5,CASSIRESNQPQHF,TGTGCCAGTAGTATCCGGGAGAGCAATCAGCCCCAGCATTTT
.,TRBV28,.,TRBJ2-7,CASPSDILMQYF,TGTGCCAGCCCCTCCGACATACTTATGCAGTACTTC
.,TRBV27,TRBD2,TRBJ2-5,CASSPLAERGETQYF,TGTGCCAGCAGTCCCTTAGCGGAGCGGGGAGAGACCCAGTACTTC
.,TRBV27,TRBD2,TRBJ2-7,CASSLTGGRGYEQYF,TGTGCCAGCAGTTTAACGGGAGGGAGGGGCTACGAGCAGTACTTC
.,TRBV24-1,TRBD1,TRBJ1-2,CATSETGTGSYGYTF,TGTGCCACCAGTGAGACTGGGACAGGGAGCTATGGCTACACCTTC
few,TRBV7-9,.,TRBJ2-1,CASRLSIGQFF,TGTGCCAGCAGGCTTAGCATCGGGCAGTTCTTC
.,TRBV28,.,TRBJ1-2,CASSLSGAGYTF,TGTGCCAGCAGTTTATCAGGTGCGGGCTACACCTTC
.,TRBV9,.,TRBJ1-2,CASRGGTVDQSYGYTF,TGTGCCAGCAGAGGAGGTACGGTAGACCAATCCTATGGCTACACCTTC
.,TRBV7-2,TRBD1,TRBJ2-1,CASSPPTGTGSYNEQFF,TGTGCCAGCAGCCCTCCGACCGGGACAGGGTCCTACAATGAGCAGTTCTTC
.,TRBV7-2,.,TRBJ2-7,CASSAQGGLYEQYF,TGTGCCAGCAGCGCTCAGGGGGGCCTCTACGAGCAGTACTTC
.,TRBV11-2,TRBD2,TRBJ2-2,CASSPRAGLAGWSGELFF,TGTGCCAGCAGCCCAAGGGCCGGCCTAGCGGGGTGGTCCGGGGAGCTGTTTTTT
.,TRBV7-9,.,TRBJ2-1,CASSPSTSYEQFF,TGTGCCAGCAGCCCATCGACTAGTTATGAGCAGTTCTTC
.,TRBV7-3,.,TRBJ2-5,CASSPGLQETQYF,TGTGCCAGCAGCCCAGGACTACAAGAGACCCAGTACTTC
.,TRBV6-6,TRBD1,TRBJ1-6,CASSSGTAYNSPLHF,TGTGCCAGCAGTTCCGGGACAGCTTATAATTCACCCCTCCACTTT
.,TRBV21-1,.,TRBJ2-2,CASSPWTSGSTGELFF,TGTGCCAGCAGCCCTTGGACTAGCGGGAGCACCGGGGAGCTGTTTTTT
.,TRBV28,TRBD2,TRBJ2-2,CASSSRTSGSFAGELFF,TGTGCCAGCAGTTCCCGGACTAGCGGGAGTTTTGCCGGGGAGCTGTTTTTT
.,TRBV2,.,TRBJ2-3,CASSEVAGTQYF,TGTGCCAGCAGTGAAGTGGCCGGGACGCAGTATTTT
.,TRBV19,.,TRBJ1-1,CASSIRGDTEAFF,TGTGCCAGTAGTATCCGGGGGGACACTGAAGCTTTCTTT
.,TRBV11-2,.,TRBJ1-5,CASSLGRQGWQPQHF,TGTGCCAGCAGCCTGGGGAGGCAGGGATGGCAGCCCCAGCATTTT
.,TRBV12-3/TRBV12-4,.,TRBJ1-6,CASSLNNSPLHF,TGTGCCAGCAGCCTTAATAATTCACCCCTCCACTTT
.,TRBV28,.,TRBJ2-5,CASSLPGQGRQETQYF,TGTGCCAGCAGTCTCCCCGGGCAGGGTAGACAAGAGACCCAGTACTTC
.,TRBV11-3,.,TRBJ1-3,CASSPAGTSGNTIYF,TGTGCCAGCAGCCCTGCCGGGACTTCTGGAAACACCATATATTTT
.,TRBV19,TRBD1,TRBJ2-3,CASTNRGGRDTQYF,TGTGCCAGCACGAACAGGGGCGGTAGAGATACGCAGTATTTT
.,TRBV27,.,TRBJ1-4,CASSATSGATNEKLFF,TGTGCCAGCAGTGCAACCTCAGGTGCAACTAATGAAAAACTGTTTTTT
.,TRBV5-4,.,TRBJ2-1,CASSLKLAPGNEQFF,TGTGCCAGCAGCTTGAAGCTAGCGCCGGGCAATGAGCAGTTCTTC
.,TRBV6-5,TRBD2,TRBJ2-2,CASSSPSAGRAGELFF,TGTGCCAGCAGTTCCCCTTCCGCTGGGAGGGCCGGGGAGCTGTTTTTT
.,TRBV10-3,.,TRBJ2-7,CAIKGQRGYEQYF,TGTGCCATTAAAGGCCAGCGAGGCTACGAGCAGTACTTC
few,TRBV7-9,TRBD1,TRBJ1-2,CASSLAQGASYGYTF,TGTGCCAGCAGCTTAGCTCAGGGGGCTAGCTATGGCTACACCTTC
few,TRBV4-1,TRBD1,TRBJ2-1,CASSQGTRGRNEQFF,TGCGCCAGCAGCCAAGGGACGAGGGGGCGGAATGAGCAGTTCTTC
.,TRBV4-1,.,TRBJ1-2,CASSQDATNGYGYTF,TGCGCCAGCAGCCAAGATGCGACTAATGGCTATGGCTACACCTTC
few,TRBV5-4,TRBD1,TRBJ2-7,CASSPVQGREQYF,TGTGCCAGCAGCCCAGTACAGGGGCGCGAGCAGTACTTC
.,TRBV30,TRBD1,TRBJ1-6,CAWSVQDRGPWWPPLHF,TGTGCCTGGAGTGTACAGGACAGGGGGCCCTGGTGGCCACCCCTCCACTTT
.,TRBV6-5,TRBD1,TRBJ2-7,CASRARDRAFEQYF,TGTGCCAGCAGGGCCCGGGACAGGGCGTTCGAGCAGTACTTC
.,TRBV6-4,.,TRBJ1-1,CASSSPPRWDKYRKNTEAFF,TGTGCCAGCAGCTCCCCCCCCCGTTGGGACAAATATCGCAAGAACACTGAAGCTTTCTTT
.,TRBV5-1,TRBD1,TRBJ1-3,CASSYSSDRTSGNTIYF,TGCGCCAGCAGCTATTCATCGGACAGGACCTCTGGAAACACCATATATTTT
few,TRBV15,.,TRBJ1-3,CATSRGQAGNTIYF,TGTGCCACCAGCAGAGGACAGGCTGGAAACACCATATATTTT
.,TRBV28,.,TRBJ1-4,CASGRVATNEKLFF,TGTGCCAGCGGGCGAGTTGCAACTAATGAAAAACTGTTTTTT
once,TRBV5-1,TRBD1,TRBJ2-1,CASSRGQEDNEQFF,TGCGCCAGCAGCCGGGGACAGGAAGACAATGAGCAGTTCTTC
.,TRBV20-1,.,TRBJ1-2,CSARQGIGYTF,TGCAGTGCTAGACAGGGTATCGGCTACACCTTC
.,TRBV28,TRBD1,TRBJ1-5,CASSLFRDRGYNQPQHF,TGTGCCAGCAGTTTATTCCGGGACAGGGGTTACAATCAGCCCCAGCATTTT
.,TRBV9,TRBD1,TRBJ1-4,CASSVGGQGGEKLFF,TGTGCCAGCAGCGTCGGGGGACAGGGAGGTGAAAAACTGTTTTTT
.,TRBV15,TRBD2,TRBJ2-5,CATSRDFTSGSGTETQYF,TGTGCCACCAGCAGAGATTTTACTAGCGGGAGTGGAACGGAGACCCAGTACTTC
.,TRBV28,TRBD2,TRBJ2-1,CASIGRLARNEQFF,TGTGCCAGCATAGGCCGACTAGCGCGCAATGAGCAGTTCTTC
.,TRBV27,TRBD2,TRBJ2-3,CASSRLAGVDDTDTQYF,TGTGCCAGCAGTCGGTTAGCGGGAGTGGATGACACAGATACGCAGTATTTT
.,TRBV5-4,TRBD1,TRBJ2-5,CASSPLGGRRETQYF,TGTGCCAGCAGCCCCTTAGGGGGCCGGAGGGAGACCCAGTACTTC
.,TRBV19,.,TRBJ2-7,CASSIVGQYPTGTTGQYF,TGTGCCAGTAGTATAGTCGGTCAATACCCCACAGGGACCACCGGGCAGTACTTC
.,TRBV5-1,.,TRBJ1-2,CASSLAPGVTYGYTF,TGCGCCAGCAGCTTGGCCCCAGGGGTCACCTATGGCTACACCTTC
.,TRBV3-1/TRBV3-2,.,TRBJ1-4,CASSQASSGGREKLFF,TGTGCCAGCAGCCAAGCTAGTTCCGGGGGAAGGGAAAAACTGTTTTTT
.,TRBV4-2,TRBD1,TRBJ2-2,CASSQGTGVAGELFF,TGTGCCAGCAGCCAGGGGACAGGGGTGGCCGGGGAGCTGTTTTTT
.,TRBV29-1,TRBD1,TRBJ2-7,CSVGGRGIYEQYF,TGCAGCGTTGGTGGCAGGGGGATCTACGAGCAGTACTTC
few,TRBV15,.,TRBJ1-1,CATSRDQGSEAFF,TGTGCCACCAGCAGAGATCAGGGGAGTGAAGCTTTCTTT
.,TRBV7-3,TRBD1,TRBJ2-3,CASSLIWVRGQGGTDTQYF,TGTGCCAGCAGCTTAATTTGGGTAAGGGGACAGGGAGGCACAGATACGCAGTATTTT
.,TRBV2,.,TRBJ1-4,CASSGRATTNEKLFF,TGTGCCAGCAGTGGGCGGGCCACAACTAATGAAAAACTGTTTTTT
once,TRBV28,TRBD2,TRBJ2-7,CASKWTSTDEQYF,TGTGCCAGCAAGTGGACTAGCACGGACGAGCAGTACTTC
.,TRBV5-6,.,TRBJ2-3,CASSRTFLTDTQYF,TGTGCCAGCAGCAGGACTTTTCTCACAGATACGCAGTATTTT
.,TRBV28,TRBD2,TRBJ2-3,CASGTSGRAGADTQYF,TGTGCCAGCGGGACTAGCGGGAGGGCCGGGGCAGATACGCAGTATTTT
once,TRBV27,.,TRBJ1-5,CASSLAGAAQPQHF,TGTGCCAGCAGTTTAGCGGGGGCGGCTCAGCCCCAGCATTTT